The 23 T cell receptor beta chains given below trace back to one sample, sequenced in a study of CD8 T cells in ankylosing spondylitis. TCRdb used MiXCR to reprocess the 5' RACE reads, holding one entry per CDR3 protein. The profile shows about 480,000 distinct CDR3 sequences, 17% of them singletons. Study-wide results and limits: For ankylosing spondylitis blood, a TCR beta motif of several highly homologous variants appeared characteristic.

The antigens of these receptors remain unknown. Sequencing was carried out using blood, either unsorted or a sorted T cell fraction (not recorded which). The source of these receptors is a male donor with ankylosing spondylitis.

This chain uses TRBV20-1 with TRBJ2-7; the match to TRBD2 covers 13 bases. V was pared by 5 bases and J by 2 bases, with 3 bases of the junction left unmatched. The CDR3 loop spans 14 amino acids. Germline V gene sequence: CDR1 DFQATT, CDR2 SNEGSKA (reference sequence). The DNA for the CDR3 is TGCAGTGCTGGGACTAGCGGGAAGACCTACGAGCAGTACTTC. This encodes CSAGTSGKTYEQYF.

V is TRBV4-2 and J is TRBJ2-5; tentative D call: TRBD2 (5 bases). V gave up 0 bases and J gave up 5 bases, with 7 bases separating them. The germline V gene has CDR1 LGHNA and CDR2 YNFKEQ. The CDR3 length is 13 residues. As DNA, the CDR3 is TGTGCCAGCAGCCAAGACCAGCGGGAGACCCAGTACTTC. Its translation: CASSQDQRETQYF.

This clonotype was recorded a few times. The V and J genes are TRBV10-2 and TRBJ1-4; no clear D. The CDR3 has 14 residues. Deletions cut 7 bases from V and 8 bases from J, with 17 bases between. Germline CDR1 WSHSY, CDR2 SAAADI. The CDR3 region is CASNIAGSLEKLFF. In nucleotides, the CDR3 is TGCGCCAGCAACATAGCGGGTTCGTTGGAAAAACTGTTTTTT.

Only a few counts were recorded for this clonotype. The CDR3 DNA is TGCAGTGCTAGTCGAACAGGGGCACGACCTGTGAACACTGAAGCTTTCTTT. It yields the protein CSASRTGARPVNTEAFF. This rearrangement joins TRBV20-1 to TRBJ1-1; 7 bases map to TRBD1. The CDR3 is 17 amino acids. Germline lookup yields CDR1 DFQATT and CDR2 SNEGSKA (reference sequence). V dropped 3 bases and J dropped 0; count of bases not matched to a gene: 13.

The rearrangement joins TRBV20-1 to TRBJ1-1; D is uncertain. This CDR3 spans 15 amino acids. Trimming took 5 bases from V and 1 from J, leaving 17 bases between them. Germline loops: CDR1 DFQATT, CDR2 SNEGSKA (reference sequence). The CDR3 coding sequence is TGCAGTGCTGGGAAAACTGGTTGCTCGAACACTGAAGCTTTCTTT. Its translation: CSAGKTGCSNTEAFF.

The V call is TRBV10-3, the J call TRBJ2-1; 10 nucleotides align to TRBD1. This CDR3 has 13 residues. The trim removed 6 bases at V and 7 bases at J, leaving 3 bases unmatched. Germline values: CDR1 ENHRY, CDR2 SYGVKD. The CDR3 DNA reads TGTGCCATCAGGGACAGGGGGTGGAATGAGCAGTTCTTC. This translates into CAIRDRGWNEQFF.

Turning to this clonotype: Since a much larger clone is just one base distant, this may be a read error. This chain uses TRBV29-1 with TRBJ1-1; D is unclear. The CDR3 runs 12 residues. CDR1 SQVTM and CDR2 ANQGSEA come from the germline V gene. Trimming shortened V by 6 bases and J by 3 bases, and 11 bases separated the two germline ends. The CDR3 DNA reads TGCAGCGTGTGGGTCAGAGACACTGAAGCTTTCTTT. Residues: CSVWVRDTEAFF.

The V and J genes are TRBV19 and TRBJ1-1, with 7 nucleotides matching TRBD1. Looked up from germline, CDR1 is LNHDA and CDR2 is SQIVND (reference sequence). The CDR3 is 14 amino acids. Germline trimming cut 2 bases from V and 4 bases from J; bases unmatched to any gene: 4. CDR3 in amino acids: CASSISRDSTEAFF. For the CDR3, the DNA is TGTGCCAGTAGTATATCCCGGGACAGCACTGAAGCTTTCTTT.

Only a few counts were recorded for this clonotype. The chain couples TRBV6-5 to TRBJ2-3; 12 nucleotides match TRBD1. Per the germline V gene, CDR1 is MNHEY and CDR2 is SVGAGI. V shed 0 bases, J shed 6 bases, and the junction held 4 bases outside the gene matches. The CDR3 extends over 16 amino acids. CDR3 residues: CASSYSRDRGQDTQYF. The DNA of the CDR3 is TGTGCCAGCAGTTACTCTCGGGACAGGGGGCAGGATACGCAGTATTTT.

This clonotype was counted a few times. CDR3 DNA sequence: TGCGCCAGCAGCCCAGTGGGCGGGAGGGCCGAGCAGTACTTC. Its protein is CASSPVGGRAEQYF. The gene calls are TRBV5-1 and TRBJ2-7; 9 nucleotides align to TRBD2. V lost 4 bases, J lost 6 bases, and 8 bases stayed unmatched. Germline values: CDR1 SGHRS, CDR2 YFSETQ. The CDR3 has 14 residues.

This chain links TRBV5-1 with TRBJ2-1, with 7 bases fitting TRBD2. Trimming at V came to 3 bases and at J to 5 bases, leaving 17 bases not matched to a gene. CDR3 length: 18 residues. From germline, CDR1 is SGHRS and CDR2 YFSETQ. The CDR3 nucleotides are TGCGCCAGCAGCTGGGGAGTAGCGGGCCCCCTGGGGAACAATGAGCAGTTCTTC. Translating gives CASSWGVAGPLGNNEQFF.

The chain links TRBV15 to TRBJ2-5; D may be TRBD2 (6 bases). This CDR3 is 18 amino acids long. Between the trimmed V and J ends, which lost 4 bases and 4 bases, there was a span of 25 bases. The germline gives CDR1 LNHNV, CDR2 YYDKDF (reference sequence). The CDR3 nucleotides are TGTGCCACCAGCAACCCCTTCGGGAGACCCGAGATTCGAGAGACCCAGTACTTC. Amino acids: CATSNPFGRPEIRETQYF. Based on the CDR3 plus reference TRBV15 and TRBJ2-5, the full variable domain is DAMVIQNPRYQVTQFGKPVTLSCSQTLNHNVMYWYQQKSSQAPKLLFHYYDKDFNNEADTPDNFQSRRPNTSFCFLDIRSPGLGDTAMYLCATSNPFGRPEIRETQYFGPGTRLLVL.

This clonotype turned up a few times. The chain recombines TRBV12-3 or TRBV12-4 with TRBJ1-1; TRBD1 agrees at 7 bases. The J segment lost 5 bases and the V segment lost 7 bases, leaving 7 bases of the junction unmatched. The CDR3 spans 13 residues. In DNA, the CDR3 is TGTGCCAGCACTTGGAGGGGGCAGACTGAAGCTTTCTTT. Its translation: CASTWRGQTEAFF.

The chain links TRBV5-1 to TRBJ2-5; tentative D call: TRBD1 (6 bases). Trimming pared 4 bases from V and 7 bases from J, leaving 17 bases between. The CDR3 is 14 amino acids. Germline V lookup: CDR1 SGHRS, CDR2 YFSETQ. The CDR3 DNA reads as TGCGCCAGCAGCGCCCGGGACATAAGAGGGACCCAGTACTTC. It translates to CASSARDIRGTQYF.

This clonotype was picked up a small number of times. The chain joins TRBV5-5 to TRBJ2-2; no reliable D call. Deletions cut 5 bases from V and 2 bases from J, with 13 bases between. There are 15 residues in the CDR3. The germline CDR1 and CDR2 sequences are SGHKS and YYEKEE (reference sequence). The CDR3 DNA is TGTGCCAGCAGTATCCGATTCGGAAACACCGGGGAGCTGTTTTTT. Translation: CASSIRFGNTGELFF.

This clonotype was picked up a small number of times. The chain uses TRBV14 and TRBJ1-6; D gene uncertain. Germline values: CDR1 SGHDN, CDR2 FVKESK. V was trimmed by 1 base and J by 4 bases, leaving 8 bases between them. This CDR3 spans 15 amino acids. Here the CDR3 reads CASSQGRGYNSPLHF. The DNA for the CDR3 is TGTGCCAGCAGCCAAGGCCGGGGATATAATTCACCCCTCCACTTT. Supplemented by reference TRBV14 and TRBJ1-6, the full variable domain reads EAGVTQFPSHSVIEKGQTVTLRCDPISGHDNLYWYRRVMGKEIKFLLHFVKESKQDESGMPNNRFLAERTGGTYSTLKVQPAELEDSGVYFCASSQGRGYNSPLHFGNGTRLTVT.

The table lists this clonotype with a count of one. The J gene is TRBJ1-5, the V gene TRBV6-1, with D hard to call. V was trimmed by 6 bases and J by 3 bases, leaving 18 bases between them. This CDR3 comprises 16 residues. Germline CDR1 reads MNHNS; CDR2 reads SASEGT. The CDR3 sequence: CASRPGQSWNNQPQHF. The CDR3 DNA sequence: TGTGCCAGCAGACCGGGCCAAAGCTGGAACAATCAGCCCCAGCATTTT.

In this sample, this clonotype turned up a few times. DNA for the CDR3: TGTGCCAGCAGTTTCACAGGGTTTAGTATTAACACTGAAGCTTTCTTT. This translates into CASSFTGFSINTEAFF. The rearrangement links TRBV12-3 or TRBV12-4 to TRBJ1-1; perhaps TRBD1 as D (6 bases). This CDR3 contains 16 residues. The V and J ends lost 3 bases and 2 bases respectively, with 16 bases between them.

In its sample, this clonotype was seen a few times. As DNA, the CDR3 is TGTGCCAGCAAAAAGGGACTAGCGGGGGTCGAAAACATTCAGTACTTC. Amino acids: CASKKGLAGVENIQYF. The V and J genes are TRBV6-1 and TRBJ2-4; TRBD2 matches 14 bases. Losses at the gene ends were 7 bases for V and 5 bases for J; bases not matched to a gene: 7. The CDR3 is 16 amino acids. Germline V lookup: CDR1 MNHNS, CDR2 SASEGT.

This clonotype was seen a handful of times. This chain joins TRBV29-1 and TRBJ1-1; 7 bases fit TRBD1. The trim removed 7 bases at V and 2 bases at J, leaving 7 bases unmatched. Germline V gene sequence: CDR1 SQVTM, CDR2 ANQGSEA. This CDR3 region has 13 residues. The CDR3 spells CSATQGGNTEAFF. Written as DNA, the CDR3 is TGCAGCGCCACTCAGGGGGGTAACACTGAAGCTTTCTTT.

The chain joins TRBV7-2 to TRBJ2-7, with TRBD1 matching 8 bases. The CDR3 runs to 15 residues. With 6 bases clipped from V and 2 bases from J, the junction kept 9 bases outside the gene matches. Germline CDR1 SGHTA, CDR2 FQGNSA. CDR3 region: CASSYGQGLTYEQYF. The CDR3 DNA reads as TGTGCCAGCAGTTACGGACAGGGCCTTACCTACGAGCAGTACTTC. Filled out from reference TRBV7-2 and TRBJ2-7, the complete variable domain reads GAGVSQSPSNKVTEKGKDVELRCDPISGHTALYWYRQSLGQGLEFLIYFQGNSAPDKSGLPSDRFSAERTGGSVSTLTIQRTQQEDSAVYLCASSYGQGLTYEQYFGPGTRLTVT.

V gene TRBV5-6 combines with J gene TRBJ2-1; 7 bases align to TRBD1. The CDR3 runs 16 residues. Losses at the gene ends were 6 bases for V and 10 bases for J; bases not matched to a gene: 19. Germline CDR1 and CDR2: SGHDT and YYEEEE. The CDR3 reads CASTTQRFDRAREQFF. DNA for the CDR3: TGTGCCAGCACCACCCAACGGTTTGACAGGGCCAGAGAGCAGTTCTTC.

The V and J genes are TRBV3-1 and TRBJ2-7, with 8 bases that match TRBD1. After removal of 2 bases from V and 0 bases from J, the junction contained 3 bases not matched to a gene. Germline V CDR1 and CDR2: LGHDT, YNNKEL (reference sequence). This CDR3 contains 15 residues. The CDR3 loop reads CASSQRQGSSYEQYF. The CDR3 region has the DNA TGTGCCAGCAGCCAAAGACAGGGGAGCTCCTACGAGCAGTACTTC.